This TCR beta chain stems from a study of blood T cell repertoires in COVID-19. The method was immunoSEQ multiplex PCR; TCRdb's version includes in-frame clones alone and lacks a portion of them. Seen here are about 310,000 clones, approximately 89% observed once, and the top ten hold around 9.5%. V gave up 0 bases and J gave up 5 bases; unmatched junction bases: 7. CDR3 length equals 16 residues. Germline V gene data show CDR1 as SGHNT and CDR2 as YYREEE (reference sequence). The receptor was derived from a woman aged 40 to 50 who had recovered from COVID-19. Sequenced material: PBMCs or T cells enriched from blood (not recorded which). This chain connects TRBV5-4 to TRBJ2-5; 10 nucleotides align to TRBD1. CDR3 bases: TGTGCCAGCAGCTTGGACCCGGGACAGGGGTTCGAGACCCAGTACTTC. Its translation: CASSLDPGQGFETQYF.